This passage covers 28 T cell receptor beta chains from one sample sequenced in a study of blood T cell repertoires in COVID-19 (dated by TCRdb to about 2020). The library came from the immunoSEQ multiplex PCR assay. This immuneACCESS table, as held by TCRdb, lists in-frame sequences with V and J called but not all clones. Of the missing ones, under half trace to an unresolved V gene in checked studies; the others have no known cause. The sample table contains 43,000 or so clones; only one count was recorded for around 80% of them. Jointly, the top ten make up approximately 6.1% of the sample. Sequencing was performed on peripheral blood. All receptors come from a woman older than 75 with acute or convalescent COVID-19.

V and J are TRBV3-1 (or the pseudogene TRBV3-2) and TRBJ2-3, with a weak D call TRBD2 (5 bases). CDR1 is LGHDT, CDR2 YNNKEL, per germline (reference sequence). The CDR3 contains 16 residues. The V end was cut by 2 bases, the J end by 2 bases, with 14 bases between. Here the CDR3 DNA reads TGTGCCAGCAGCCAATTCCCTAGCTCCAACACAGATACGCAGTATTTT. Protein product: CASSQFPSSNTDTQYF.

This chain uses TRBV29-1 with TRBJ2-7; 13 nucleotides match TRBD2. The germline V gene has CDR1 SQVTM and CDR2 ANQGSEA. The V and J ends lost 4 bases and 4 bases, in that order; junction bases with no gene match: 1. The CDR3 runs 13 residues. CDR3 DNA: TGCAGCGTTGGGACTAGCGGGGGTTACGAGCAGTACTTC. This codes for CSVGTSGGYEQYF.

The gene calls are TRBV27 and TRBJ2-3; 7 nucleotides agree with TRBD1. CDR3 length equals 17 residues. The germline gives CDR1 MNHEY, CDR2 SMNVEV (reference sequence). The J segment lost 1 base and the V segment lost 2 bases, leaving 9 bases of the junction unmatched. CDR3 sequence (DNA): TGTGCCAGCAGTTTACTATTCTCAGGACAGGGCACAGATACGCAGTATTTT. Residues: CASSLLFSGQGTDTQYF.

J is TRBJ2-7 and V is TRBV5-6, with 8 positions matching TRBD1. The J segment lost 2 bases and the V segment lost 4 bases, leaving 5 bases of the junction unmatched. CDR1 is SGHDT and CDR2 is YYEEEE in the germline V gene. There are 14 residues in the CDR3. The DNA for the CDR3 is TGTGCCAGCAGCGTGGGACAGGAGGCCTACGAGCAGTACTTC. This translates into CASSVGQEAYEQYF.

This sequence joins TRBV9 and TRBJ2-3; tentative D call: TRBD2 (7 bases). The germline V gene has CDR1 SGDLS and CDR2 YYNGEE. The CDR3 runs to 16 residues. V lost 3 bases, J lost 2 bases, and 16 bases lay in between. CDR3 residues: CASSAGAGANTDTQYF. The DNA for the CDR3 is TGTGCCAGCAGCGCGGGGGCGGGGGCCAACACAGATACGCAGTATTTT.

J is TRBJ1-2 and V is TRBV6-5, with 10 bases that match TRBD1. Germline V gene lookup returns CDR1 MNHEY and CDR2 SVGAGI. CDR3 length: 14 residues. The trim removed 6 bases at V and 5 bases at J, leaving 6 bases unmatched. The CDR3 sequence is CASSLGQGVYGYTF. The CDR3 DNA reads TGTGCCAGCAGCCTAGGACAGGGGGTATATGGCTACACCTTC.

J is TRBJ2-3 and V is TRBV3-1 (or the pseudogene TRBV3-2), with TRBD2 identical over 10 bases. This CDR3 has 15 amino acids. Germline CDR1 and CDR2: LGHDT and YNNKEL (reference sequence). V gave up 0 bases and J gave up 4 bases; unmatched junction bases: 1. The CDR3 loop is CASSQDGLAADTQYF. The CDR3 DNA reads TGTGCCAGCAGCCAAGATGGACTAGCGGCAGATACGCAGTATTTT.

The V call is TRBV21-1, the J call TRBJ2-7; the D segment call TRBD1 is taken from the table without a DNA check. TRBV21-1 is annotated as a pseudogene. The CDR3 contains 16 residues. The CDR3 DNA reads as TGTGCCAGCAGACCGTCCACCAGGGGGCAGTCCTACGAGCAGTACTTC. This encodes CASRPSTRGQSYEQYF.

This clone was counted a single time. The genes are TRBV10-1 and TRBJ2-5, with D possibly matching TRBD1 (6 bases). Trimming removed 0 bases from V and 2 bases from J, with 16 bases in between. The CDR3 sequence is 17 residues long. Germline CDR1 and CDR2: WNHNN and SYGVQD (reference sequence). The CDR3 coding sequence is TGCGCCAGCAGTGAGTCGACTCAGGGGTCAGGGCAAGAGACCCAGTACTTC. Translated: CASSESTQGSGQETQYF.

The chain uses TRBV11-3 and TRBJ1-1; weak D call: TRBD1 (5 bases). Germline CDR1 and CDR2: SGHNT and YENEEA. V lost 0 bases to trimming and J lost 7 bases, with 9 bases between them. This CDR3 spans 13 amino acids. The CDR3 region has the DNA TGTGCCAGCAGCTTAGATCGGACAAGTGAAGCTTTCTTT. It specifies CASSLDRTSEAFF. Full variable domain (rest looked up from reference TRBV11-3 and TRBJ1-1): EAGVVQSPRYKIIEKKQPVAFWCNPISGHNTLYWYLQNLGQGPELLIRYENEEAVDDSQLPKDRFSAERLKGVDSTLKIQPAELGDSAVYLCASSLDRTSEAFFGQGTRLTVV.

CDR3 protein: CASSHLGQGATNYGYTF. The CDR3 DNA follows: TGTGCCAGCAGCCATCTCGGACAGGGGGCGACTAACTATGGCTACACCTTC. The chain couples TRBV14 to TRBJ1-2, with 11 bases fitting TRBD1. The CDR3 is made up of 17 amino acids. Germline values: CDR1 SGHDN, CDR2 FVKESK. The trim removed 3 bases at V and 0 bases at J, leaving 6 bases unmatched. Combining the CDR3 with reference TRBV14 and TRBJ1-2 gives the whole variable domain EAGVTQFPSHSVIEKGQTVTLRCDPISGHDNLYWYRRVMGKEIKFLLHFVKESKQDESGMPNNRFLAERTGGTYSTLKVQPAELEDSGVYFCASSHLGQGATNYGYTFGSGTRLTVV.

The CDR3 sequence is CASSPFPGSNQPQHF. The DNA for the CDR3 is TGTGCCAGCAGCCCATTTCCAGGGAGCAATCAGCCCCAGCATTTT. J is TRBJ1-5 and V is TRBV11-2; a weak D match, TRBD1 (5 bases). The V gene lost 5 bases and the J gene lost 1 base, with 12 bases spanning the gap. The CDR3 covers 15 residues. Germline V gene lookup returns CDR1 SGHAT and CDR2 FQNNGV.

The rearrangement links TRBV5-4 to TRBJ2-1, with 8 bases lining up with TRBD2. Trimming at V came to 4 bases and at J to 8 bases, leaving 5 bases not matched to a gene. The length of the CDR3 is 13 residues. CDR1 and CDR2 from the germline V gene are SGHNT and YYREEE (reference sequence). The CDR3 bases are TGTGCCAGCAGCCAGCAACTAGCGGATGAGCAGTTCTTC. Encoded protein: CASSQQLADEQFF.

The V and J genes are TRBV11-2 and TRBJ1-5, with D maybe TRBD1 (6 bases). The CDR3 runs 15 residues. V shed 2 bases and J shed 3 bases, with 11 bases lying between them. CDR1 SGHAT and CDR2 FQNNGV come from the germline V gene. Here the CDR3 DNA reads TGTGCCAGCAGCTTAAGGGGGACCGCCAATCAGCCCCAGCATTTT. Translation: CASSLRGTANQPQHF.

V is TRBV6-1 and J is TRBJ1-5; D ambiguous. This CDR3 has 15 residues. CDR1 is MNHNS, CDR2 SASEGT, per germline. Trimming removed 2 bases at V and 4 bases at J, with 12 bases between. The CDR3 loop is CASSEWAGINQPQHF. The CDR3 coding sequence is TGTGCCAGCAGTGAATGGGCAGGTATTAATCAGCCCCAGCATTTT.

This clone was seen more than once but under ten times. The J gene is TRBJ2-1, the V gene TRBV12-3 or TRBV12-4, with D hard to call. This CDR3 has 11 residues. Trimming removed 2 bases at V and 7 bases at J, with 3 bases between. The CDR3 is CASSLLNEQFF. Written as DNA, the CDR3 is TGTGCCAGCAGTTTATTAAATGAGCAGTTCTTC.

The V and J genes are TRBV6-5 and TRBJ2-5; 8 bases are a match to TRBD2. V lost 0 bases, J lost 3 bases, and 6 bases stayed unmatched. Looked up from germline, CDR1 is MNHEY and CDR2 is SVGAGI. CDR3 size: 16 residues. CDR3 DNA: TGTGCCAGCAGTTACTCAAGCGGGGGCGTGGAAGAGACCCAGTACTTC. Encoded protein: CASSYSSGGVEETQYF.

This clone occurred a few times. This rearrangement joins TRBV6-4 to TRBJ2-6, with D possibly matching TRBD1 (7 bases). CDR3 length: 17 residues. Germline loops: CDR1 MRHNA, CDR2 SNTAGT. V lost 0 bases and J 1 base, leaving 10 bases between the germline ends. In nucleotides, the CDR3 is TGTGCCAGCAGTGACTCCGCAGGGGGGTCTGGGGCCAACGTCCTGACTTTC. Its translation is CASSDSAGGSGANVLTF.

This sequence joins TRBV30 and TRBJ1-2, with 9 positions matching TRBD1. This CDR3 spans 15 amino acids. Germline CDR1 and CDR2: GTSNPN and SVGIG (reference sequence). The trim removed 1 base at V and 4 bases at J, leaving 7 bases unmatched. The CDR3 sequence is CAWSDPGTGIYGYTF. The CDR3 DNA reads TGTGCCTGGAGTGACCCCGGGACAGGGATCTATGGCTACACCTTC.

DNA of the CDR3: TGTGCCAGTAGTATAGGGGCAGGGAGGACAGATACGCAGTATTTT. Translation: CASSIGAGRTDTQYF. This sequence joins TRBV19 and TRBJ2-3; D might be TRBD2 (6 bases). The CDR3 is 15 residues long. Trimming left V 1 base short and J 3 bases short, with 11 bases between. Germline CDR1 LNHDA, CDR2 SQIVND (reference sequence).

The chain couples TRBV6-5 to TRBJ2-7, with TRBD2 matching 11 bases. V gave up 8 bases and J gave up 4 bases; unmatched junction bases: 4. The CDR3 contains 13 residues. The germline gives CDR1 MNHEY, CDR2 SVGAGI. CDR3 sequence: CASRTSGPYEQYF. The CDR3 DNA reads as TGTGCCAGCCGGACTAGCGGGCCGTACGAGCAGTACTTC.

In this sample, this clone turned up once. V gene TRBV19 combines with J gene TRBJ2-3; 13 bases map to TRBD2. Per germline, CDR1 LNHDA and CDR2 SQIVND (reference sequence). V shed 6 bases and J 5 bases; nucleotides not matched to a gene: 5. CDR3 length: 15 residues. This CDR3 is CASRDTSGGGDTQYF. In nucleotides, the CDR3 is TGTGCCAGTAGGGATACTAGCGGGGGGGGAGATACGCAGTATTTT.

The rearrangement joins TRBV6-4 to TRBJ2-1; TRBD2 matches at 12 bases. There are 15 residues in the CDR3. Germline V gene lookup returns CDR1 MRHNA and CDR2 SNTAGT. V was clipped by 8 bases and J by 6 bases; unmatched bases: 8. CDR3 sequence (DNA): TGTGCCAGCGCTCGACTAGCGGGGGACAGCAATGAGCAGTTCTTC. Its translation is CASARLAGDSNEQFF.

On this clone itself: Relative to the germline gene, one junction end is altered; a read error may explain this. The rearrangement links TRBV6-4 to TRBJ2-7, with a possible D match to TRBD2 (6 bases). The CDR3 contains 13 residues. CDR1 and CDR2 from the germline V gene are MRHNA and SNTAGT. CDR3 region: CASSEMGGKSLGF. The CDR3 nucleotides read TGTGCCAGCAGTGAGATGGGAGGAAAGTCGTTGGGCTTC.

V gene TRBV11-3 combines with J gene TRBJ1-1, with D unresolved. The CDR3 is made up of 13 amino acids. Trimming pared 3 bases from V and 8 bases from J, leaving 13 bases between. Germline V gene sequence: CDR1 SGHNT, CDR2 YENEEA. CDR3 protein: CASSFSPVGEAFF. The CDR3 DNA reads as TGTGCCAGCAGCTTCTCTCCGGTCGGGGAAGCTTTCTTT.

The rearrangement joins TRBV6-1 to TRBJ1-1, with unresolved D. The CDR3 runs 14 residues. The germline V gene has CDR1 MNHNS and CDR2 SASEGT. V lost 3 bases and J lost 3, with 11 bases in between. The CDR3 loop reads CASSDGRRDTEAFF. CDR3 bases: TGTGCCAGCAGTGATGGCAGGAGGGACACTGAAGCTTTCTTT.

The CDR3, as DNA: TGTGCCAGCAGTTGCGTAAATACCCCCCCCTCAGACAGTGACAATCAGCCCCAGCATTTT. Translating it yields CASSCVNTPPSDSDNQPQHF. The chain recombines TRBV27 with TRBJ1-5, with a weak D call TRBD1 (5 bases). CDR3 length: 20 residues. The V gene's germline CDR1 is MNHEY and CDR2 SMNVEV (reference sequence). Trimming shortened V by 4 bases and J by 3 bases, and 28 bases separated the two germline ends.

The V and J genes are TRBV14 and TRBJ2-7; the match to TRBD1 covers 9 bases. V lost 0 bases and J lost 4; bases outside the gene matches: 10. The CDR3 length is 17 residues. CDR1 SGHDN and CDR2 FVKESK come from the germline V gene. The CDR3 nucleotides are TGTGCCAGCAGCCAAGACATGTTCGGGACAGGGTTGTACGAGCAGTACTTC. Translation gives CASSQDMFGTGLYEQYF.